These 29 T cell receptor beta chains came from one sample sequenced in a study of blood T cell repertoires in COVID-19. Some clones are missing from TCRdb's copy, which holds only in-frame ones; the method was immunoSEQ multiplex PCR. The data show 120,000 or so clones, roughly 79% seen once. The sequencing input was peripheral blood. The receptor source for this set is a human donor in a cohort sampled during active COVID-19.

The chain carries TRBV5-3 and TRBJ2-7; 7 nucleotides line up with TRBD2. TRBV5-3 is assigned to the ORF class and has an uncertain function. V shed 1 base, J shed 0 bases, and the junction held 7 bases outside the gene matches. This CDR3 is built from 16 residues. CDR3 protein: CARSLIRGESSYEQYF. The CDR3 DNA reads as TGTGCCAGAAGCTTGATCCGGGGGGAGAGCTCCTACGAGCAGTACTTC.

This clone is a singleton in its sample. The chain recombines TRBV11-3 with TRBJ2-7; tentatively, D is TRBD2 (6 bases). Trimming took 0 bases from V and 0 from J, leaving 9 bases between them. This CDR3 is built from 15 residues. Germline V lookup: CDR1 SGHNT, CDR2 YENEEA. DNA of the CDR3: TGTGCCAGCAGCTTAGAAGCGGGCGGCTCCTACGAGCAGTACTTC. Translating gives CASSLEAGGSYEQYF.

V and J are TRBV28 and TRBJ1-2; no definite D call. The CDR3 runs 12 residues. Germline CDR1 and CDR2: MDHEN and SYDVKM. The germline V and J ends were trimmed by 6 bases and 7 bases, with 12 bases remaining between them. The CDR3 DNA reads TGTGCCAGCAGCCCGGGAGGGATTGGCTACACCTTC. This gives the protein CASSPGGIGYTF.

This chain uses TRBV6-5 with TRBJ1-6; 7 nucleotides match TRBD1. Germline-derived CDR1 and CDR2 are MNHEY and SVGAGI. This CDR3 is 16 amino acids long. Trimming cost V 3 bases and J 7 bases; bases outside gene matches: 9. The CDR3 protein is CASSYKGGTANSPLHF. Written as DNA, the CDR3 is TGTGCCAGCAGTTATAAAGGGGGGACAGCAAATTCACCCCTCCACTTT.

The CDR3 DNA is TGTGCCAGTAGTATAAGAGGGGACAGCGGGCAAAGGGGACAGCCCCAGCATTTT. Its protein product is CASSIRGDSGQRGQPQHF. The rearrangement joins TRBV19 to TRBJ1-5; 7 nucleotides match TRBD1. This CDR3 region has 18 residues. Germline CDR1 LNHDA, CDR2 SQIVND (reference sequence). The J segment lost 7 bases and the V segment lost 2 bases, leaving 17 bases of the junction unmatched.

The rearrangement uses TRBV18 and TRBJ2-5; unclear D gene. Germline V gene lookup returns CDR1 KGHSH and CDR2 LQKENI. Trimming pared 1 base from V and 4 bases from J, leaving 10 bases between. The CDR3 totals 14 residues. The CDR3 protein is CASSPQLVRETQYF. The CDR3 DNA reads as TGTGCCAGCTCACCACAGCTTGTTCGAGAGACCCAGTACTTC.

The chain recombines TRBV24-1 with TRBJ2-1; possible D gene TRBD1, 6 bases. V shed 6 bases and J shed 10 bases, with 15 bases lying between them. Germline lookup yields CDR1 KGHDR and CDR2 SFDVKD. The CDR3 is made up of 13 amino acids. This CDR3 reads CATSPRQASEQFF. CDR3 in DNA: TGTGCCACCAGTCCGAGACAGGCCTCCGAGCAGTTCTTC.

The J gene is TRBJ2-5, the V gene TRBV7-9, with 7 bases identical to TRBD1. Germline V gene lookup returns CDR1 SEHNR and CDR2 FQNEAQ (reference sequence). The CDR3 is 15 amino acids. V lost 4 bases, J lost 5 bases, and 10 bases stayed unmatched. The DNA of the CDR3 is TGTGCCAGCAGCTCTCGGAGGCAGGGGGTGGAGACCCAGTACTTC. Translation gives CASSSRRQGVETQYF.

The gene calls are TRBV28 and TRBJ1-1, with 7 bases lining up with TRBD1. Germline CDR1 is MDHEN and CDR2 is SYDVKM. With 5 bases clipped from V and 0 bases from J, the junction kept 12 bases outside the gene matches. The CDR3 runs 17 residues. CDR3 in amino acids: CASSPIFGQVMNTEAFF. In nucleotides, the CDR3 is TGTGCCAGCAGTCCAATATTCGGACAGGTCATGAACACTGAAGCTTTCTTT.

This clone occurred a few times. The chain has TRBV5-6 and TRBJ2-7, with D possibly TRBD2 on 6 matching bases. The V gene's germline CDR1 is SGHDT and CDR2 YYEEEE. The CDR3 spans 14 residues. Deletions cut 3 bases from V and 0 bases from J, with 10 bases between. The CDR3 DNA reads TGTGCCAGCAGCTCCTGGGACTTCTCCTACGAGCAGTACTTC. Translating gives CASSSWDFSYEQYF.

In its sample, this clone was seen a few times. This sequence joins TRBV7-6 and TRBJ1-4; TRBD1 might be the D (5 bases). CDR1 and CDR2 (germline): SGHVS, FNYEAQ. Trimming stripped 5 bases from V and 7 bases from J, with 17 bases between. The CDR3 has 15 amino acids. For the CDR3, the DNA is TGTGCCAGCAGCCTGGGAATTGGGGGGGGTGAAAAACTGTTTTTT. As protein: CASSLGIGGGEKLFF.

The chain combines TRBV6-5 with TRBJ1-5; 8 positions match TRBD1. Losses at the gene ends were 2 bases for V and 10 bases for J; bases not matched to a gene: 10. In germline, CDR1 is MNHEY, CDR2 SVGAGI. CDR3 length equals 15 residues. The CDR3 loop is CASSYHGQGNYPQHF. For the CDR3, the DNA is TGTGCCAGCAGTTACCACGGACAGGGTAATTATCCCCAGCATTTT.

The V gene is TRBV5-4, the J gene TRBJ2-2; 9 bases line up with TRBD1. Germline CDR1 and CDR2: SGHNT and YYREEE (reference sequence). The V and J ends lost 3 bases and 4 bases, in that order; junction bases with no gene match: 7. The length of the CDR3 is 16 residues. The CDR3 is CASSWGQGDLTGELFF. CDR3 DNA: TGTGCCAGCAGCTGGGGACAGGGCGACCTCACCGGGGAGCTGTTTTTT.

The genes are TRBV28 and TRBJ1-2; TRBD1 is a possible D gene (5 bases). Germline CDR1 is MDHEN and CDR2 is SYDVKM. Trimming pared 10 bases from V and 5 bases from J, leaving 17 bases between. The CDR3 is 13 residues long. CDR3 sequence: CATHDSLAYGYTF. CDR3 coding DNA: TGTGCCACCCACGACAGCTTGGCTTATGGCTACACCTTC.

The chain joins TRBV7-3 to TRBJ2-5; 9 bases match TRBD1. Germline V lookup: CDR1 SGHTA, CDR2 FQGTGA. The CDR3 length is 14 residues. With 8 bases clipped from V and 1 base from J, the junction kept 5 bases outside the gene matches. This CDR3 is CASQTGGPQETQYF. The CDR3 DNA is TGTGCCAGCCAAACAGGGGGCCCCCAAGAGACCCAGTACTTC.

The chain links TRBV28 to TRBJ1-5; 7 nucleotides line up with TRBD1. Germline-derived CDR1 and CDR2 are MDHEN and SYDVKM. The V and J ends lost 11 bases and 0 bases, in that order; junction bases with no gene match: 16. The CDR3 totals 17 residues. The CDR3: CAVLETGSSYSNQPQHF. The CDR3 nucleotides are TGTGCCGTCTTAGAGACAGGGTCCTCTTATAGCAATCAGCCCCAGCATTTT.

The DNA of the CDR3 is TGTGCCAGCAGCTTTACCAGCACCGGGGAGCTGTTTTTT. Protein sequence: CASSFTSTGELFF. V is TRBV5-6 and J is TRBJ2-2; no reliable D call. The CDR3 is made up of 13 amino acids. V shed 2 bases and J shed 4 bases, with 6 bases lying between them. Germline lookup yields CDR1 SGHDT and CDR2 YYEEEE.

The rearrangement uses TRBV18 and TRBJ2-7; 11 bases agree with TRBD2. CDR1 is KGHSH, CDR2 LQKENI, per germline. This CDR3 is 14 amino acids long. The trim removed 3 bases at V and 3 bases at J, leaving 1 base unmatched. Here the CDR3 DNA reads TGTGCCAGCTCACCCCTAGCGGGAGGCTACGAGCAGTACTTC. This gives the protein CASSPLAGGYEQYF.

DNA for the CDR3: TGTGCCAGCAGCCAAGACCACAGTCTAAATTTTATGAACACTGAAGCTTTCTTT. Translation: CASSQDHSLNFMNTEAFF. The chain recombines TRBV4-2 with TRBJ1-1; D unclear. This CDR3 has 18 amino acids. Trimming removed 0 bases from V and 0 bases from J, with 17 bases in between. Germline loops: CDR1 LGHNA, CDR2 YNFKEQ.

This chain uses TRBV6-4 with TRBJ2-1; 10 positions agree with TRBD2. CDR3 length: 15 residues. The V and J ends lost 6 bases and 1 base, in that order; junction bases with no gene match: 3. CDR1 and CDR2 (germline): MRHNA, SNTAGT. As DNA, the CDR3 is TGTGCCAGCAGATTGACTAGCGGGTCCTACAATGAGCAGTTCTTC. This encodes CASRLTSGSYNEQFF.

This clone has just one count. The rearrangement joins TRBV19 to TRBJ1-2; 7 nucleotides match TRBD1. This CDR3 spans 17 amino acids. Trimming cost V 2 bases and J 0 bases; bases outside gene matches: 9. CDR1 is LNHDA and CDR2 is SQIVND in the germline V gene (reference sequence). CDR3: CASSIFGVTGPNYGYTF. The CDR3 DNA sequence: TGTGCCAGTAGTATATTCGGGGTGACAGGGCCTAACTATGGCTACACCTTC.

The chain couples TRBV11-2 to TRBJ2-5; 8 bases fit TRBD1. V lost 0 bases to trimming and J lost 7 bases; unmatched junction nucleotides: 7. The CDR3 has 15 amino acids. The V gene's germline CDR1 is SGHAT and CDR2 FQNNGV. CDR3 nucleotide sequence: TGTGCCAGCAGCTTAGAAGGGGACAGGTACCTGACCCAGTACTTC. Translated, it gives CASSLEGDRYLTQYF.

This clone has only one observation. In DNA form, the CDR3 reads TGTGCCAGCAGCCCTGGGGCGGTTGTAGAGACCCAGTACTTC. This sequence encodes CASSPGAVVETQYF. The chain employs TRBV7-9 and TRBJ2-5, with D perhaps TRBD1 (5 bases). The CDR3 is 14 amino acids. V lost 5 bases and J lost 4, with 14 bases in between. The germline V gene encodes CDR1 SEHNR and CDR2 FQNEAQ (reference sequence).

The V gene is TRBV28, the J gene TRBJ2-7; 10 positions agree with TRBD1. The length of the CDR3 is 15 residues. Trimming at V came to 3 bases and at J to 0 bases, leaving 2 bases not matched to a gene. Germline-derived CDR1 and CDR2 are MDHEN and SYDVKM. The CDR3 is CASSFWTGGSYEQYF. DNA for the CDR3: TGTGCCAGCAGTTTCTGGACAGGGGGCTCCTACGAGCAGTACTTC. The variable domain in full, with the rest retrieved from reference TRBV28 and TRBJ2-7, is DVKVTQSSRYLVKRTGEKVFLECVQDMDHENMFWYRQDPGLGLRLIYFSYDVKMKEKGDIPEGYSVSREKKERFSLILESASTNQTSMYLCASSFWTGGSYEQYFGPGTRLTVT.

V gene TRBV28 combines with J gene TRBJ1-2; D might be TRBD1 (5 bases). The germline CDR1 and CDR2 sequences are MDHEN and SYDVKM. The CDR3 runs 11 residues. The DNA for the CDR3 is TGTGTCCTGGGGGGAGACTATGGCTACACCTTC. Protein: CVLGGDYGYTF.

V and J are TRBV7-2 and TRBJ1-5, with 10 bases identical to TRBD1. The CDR3 has 17 residues. The V and J ends lost 1 base and 3 bases, in that order; junction bases with no gene match: 6. Germline CDR1 and CDR2: SGHTA and FQGNSA. The chain's CDR3 is CASSLVRGTGDNQPQHF. CDR3 nucleotides: TGTGCCAGCAGCTTAGTGAGAGGGACAGGGGACAATCAGCCCCAGCATTTT.

The gene calls are TRBV6-1 and TRBJ1-2, with D unclear. This CDR3 spans 14 amino acids. Per germline, CDR1 MNHNS and CDR2 SASEGT. With 3 bases removed from V and 8 bases from J, the gap between germline ends came to 16 bases. The CDR3 loop reads CASSEFGVGKGYTF. CDR3 DNA sequence: TGTGCCAGCAGTGAGTTCGGGGTGGGGAAAGGCTACACCTTC.

This clone was counted a few times. This sequence joins TRBV7-2 and TRBJ2-2; TRBD1 matches at 9 bases. In germline, CDR1 is SGHTA, CDR2 FQGNSA. This CDR3 contains 16 residues. The trim removed 5 bases at V and 4 bases at J, leaving 8 bases unmatched. In nucleotides, the CDR3 is TGTGCCAGCAGCGCCCTGGGACAGGGTACCACCGGGGAGCTGTTTTTT. It is translated as CASSALGQGTTGELFF.

This clone was recorded once. V is TRBV6-5 and J is TRBJ1-2; D is ambiguous. The length of the CDR3 is 15 residues. Germline CDR1 and CDR2: MNHEY and SVGAGI. Trimming took 1 base from V and 5 from J, leaving 14 bases between them. CDR3 protein: CASSYLREKSYGYTF. The CDR3 DNA sequence: TGTGCCAGCAGTTACTTGAGGGAAAAATCGTATGGCTACACCTTC.